The next 8 T cell receptor beta chains were all read from a single sample in a study of blood T cell repertoires in COVID-19. The repertoire was sequenced with immunoSEQ multiplex PCR; TCRdb's copy has only in-frame clones and lacks some. This table holds approximately 230,000 clones, approximately 80% found once. What was sequenced was peripheral blood. These receptors were collected from a man at least 80 years old with acute or convalescent COVID-19.

V and J are TRBV4-2 and TRBJ2-7; D is perhaps TRBD2 (5 bases). The germline CDR1 and CDR2 sequences are LGHNA and YNFKEQ. V shed 0 bases and J shed 3 bases, with 15 bases lying between them. The CDR3 spans 16 residues. CDR3 sequence reads: CASSQDRTAGGYEQYF. Here the CDR3 DNA reads TGTGCCAGCAGCCAAGATCGTACGGCCGGAGGCTACGAGCAGTACTTC.

The chain has TRBV28 and TRBJ1-2; TRBD1 agrees at 7 bases. CDR1 is MDHEN and CDR2 is SYDVKM in the germline V gene. The junction had 15 bases not matched to a gene; V was cut back by 1 base and J by 7 bases. CDR3 length equals 17 residues. CDR3 protein: CASSLLLPRDRMTGYTF. For the CDR3, the DNA is TGTGCCAGCAGTTTATTACTTCCCAGGGACAGAATGACTGGCTACACCTTC.

This clone has just a few counts. The chain employs TRBV5-1 and TRBJ1-2, with D unresolved. CDR1 is SGHRS, CDR2 YFSETQ, per germline. The CDR3 is 11 residues long. V dropped 9 bases and J dropped 4 bases, with 10 bases sitting between them. This CDR3 is CAIRGSYGYTF. As DNA, the CDR3 is TGCGCCATCCGAGGAAGCTATGGCTACACCTTC.

The V and J genes are TRBV7-8 and TRBJ1-5; D perhaps matches TRBD1 (6 bases). CDR3 length: 14 amino acids. Trimming took 5 bases from V and 4 from J, leaving 12 bases between them. Germline V gives CDR1 SGHVS, CDR2 FQNEAQ. CDR3 loop: CASSLNTGNQPQHF. The CDR3 nucleotides are TGTGCCAGCAGCCTAAACACAGGGAATCAGCCCCAGCATTTT.

This rearrangement joins TRBV6-5 to TRBJ2-7; 7 bases match TRBD2. CDR3 size: 14 residues. The germline V gene has CDR1 MNHEY and CDR2 SVGAGI. With V trimmed by 4 bases and J by 4 bases, 7 bases remained unmatched. The CDR3 sequence: CASSSSGTIYEQYF. The DNA for the CDR3 is TGTGCCAGCAGTTCCTCCGGGACTATATACGAGCAGTACTTC.

V gene TRBV7-9 combines with J gene TRBJ2-1, with a possible D match to TRBD2 (5 bases). Germline CDR1 reads SEHNR; CDR2 reads FQNEAQ (reference sequence). The CDR3 length is 13 residues. With 8 bases removed from V and 7 bases from J, the gap between germline ends came to 15 bases. CDR3 nucleotide sequence: TGTGCCAGCTCTGGGAGTCACCGGAATGAGCAGTTCTTC. It encodes CASSGSHRNEQFF. The full variable domain, completed using reference TRBV7-9 and TRBJ2-1, is DTGVSQNPRHKITKRGQNVTFRCDPISEHNRLYWYRQTLGQGPEFLTYFQNEAQLEKSRLLSDRFSAERPKGSFSTLEIQRTEQGDSAMYLCASSGSHRNEQFFGPGTRLTVL.

J is TRBJ1-2 and V is TRBV5-1; TRBD1 aligns across 11 bases. In germline, CDR1 is SGHRS, CDR2 YFSETQ. The CDR3 length is 16 residues. Unmatched junction bases numbered 8, after V lost 0 bases and J lost 7 bases. CDR3 sequence: CASSLVGRTGGGGYTF. CDR3 DNA: TGCGCCAGCAGCTTGGTGGGAAGGACAGGGGGCGGTGGCTACACCTTC.

This chain uses TRBV15 with TRBJ1-4; 10 bases are shared with TRBD1. CDR1 and CDR2 (germline): LNHNV, YYDKDF (reference sequence). The CDR3 has 15 residues. Trimming took 6 bases from V and 7 from J; bases not matched to a gene: 8. CDR3 in amino acids: CATRADRGPSEKLFF. The CDR3 nucleotides are TGTGCCACCAGAGCCGACAGGGGGCCGAGTGAAAAACTGTTTTTT.